This T cell receptor beta chain was documented in a study of blood T cells in healthy people across ages. The CDR3 totals 14 residues. V trimming: 8 bases; J trimming: 3 bases; junction bases outside the gene matches: 8. The germline gives CDR1 SNHLY, CDR2 FYNNEI. Next came a second PCR, run for about 7 to 12 cycles, which used a sample-barcoded 5' primer along with a J-beta primer mix. TCRdb called the 5' RACE reads again in MiXCR, with one record for every CDR3 protein. The repertoire consists of 1.5 million to 2 million distinct CDR3 sequences, with less than 50% occurring once and the leading ten covering less than 2.5%. All donors came from Russia, were Caucasian and healthy, and spanned ages roughly 6 to 100.

The clonotype was recovered from a woman aged 40 to 55 in good health. Material for sequencing was blood. The chain links TRBV2 to TRBJ1-2, with TRBD1 matching 8 bases. As DNA, the CDR3 is TGTGCCAGCGATAGGACAGGGTCCCACTATGGCTACACCTTC. It codes for CASDRTGSHYGYTF.